The 20 T cell receptor beta chains in this list originate from one sample, sequenced in a study of cytomegalovirus exposure and HLA in healthy donors. A multiplex PCR was run with 60 Vbeta primers and 13 Jbeta primers. Sequencing used immunoSEQ multiplex PCR; TCRdb keeps in-frame clones, though not all of them. The data hold 150,000 to 200,000 clones, with roughly 85% observed a single time. The sequencing input was PBMCs. The receptors shown here come from a man in his late teens or twenties in good health and CMV-seropositive.

The chain combines TRBV7-9 with TRBJ2-7; D possibly corresponds to TRBD1 (6 bases). Trimming removed 5 bases from V and 2 bases from J, with 13 bases in between. Per germline, CDR1 SEHNR and CDR2 FQNEAQ (reference sequence). The CDR3 is made up of 14 amino acids. The CDR3 region has the DNA TGTGCCAGCAGCCCGACAGGAAAAACCTACGAGCAGTACTTC. Amino acids: CASSPTGKTYEQYF.

This chain links TRBV18 with TRBJ2-7; 7 bases fit TRBD1. Germline trimming cut 3 bases from V and 6 bases from J; bases unmatched to any gene: 14. CDR1 is KGHSH, CDR2 LQKENI, per germline. The CDR3 is 16 residues long. CDR3 DNA: TGTGCCAGCTCACCCGACCTTCGAGGACAGGAGCTCGAGCAGTACTTC. Protein product: CASSPDLRGQELEQYF.

This clone was counted once. The chain links TRBV2 to TRBJ2-3; D unclear. V lost 4 bases, J lost 2 bases, and 10 bases lay in between. In germline, CDR1 is SNHLY, CDR2 FYNNEI. The CDR3 totals 14 residues. CDR3 region: CASSGLRVTDTQYF. The CDR3, as DNA: TGTGCCAGCAGTGGCCTCCGGGTCACAGATACGCAGTATTTT.

This rearrangement joins TRBV4-3 to TRBJ2-1; a weak D match, TRBD2 (7 bases). This CDR3 region has 13 residues. V dropped 3 bases and J dropped 9 bases, with 12 bases sitting between them. From germline, CDR1 is LGHNA and CDR2 YSLEER. CDR3 sequence: CASSQQGRGEQFF. DNA for the CDR3: TGCGCCAGCAGCCAGCAGGGGAGGGGTGAGCAGTTCTTC.

The chain recombines TRBV19 with TRBJ1-5, with D unclear. Germline V lookup: CDR1 LNHDA, CDR2 SQIVND (reference sequence). The CDR3 runs 13 residues. The V end was cut by 7 bases, the J end by 10 bases, with 17 bases between. This CDR3 reads CASMGDGVIPQHF. The CDR3 nucleotides read TGTGCCAGTATGGGAGACGGGGTAATCCCCCAGCATTTT.

This sequence joins TRBV9 and TRBJ2-3; 14 bases match TRBD2. The V gene's germline CDR1 is SGDLS and CDR2 YYNGEE. This CDR3 has 18 residues. V was clipped by 5 bases and J by 0 bases; unmatched bases: 8. The CDR3 sequence is CASSAGLAGGPSTDTQYF. The DNA of the CDR3 is TGTGCCAGCAGTGCTGGACTAGCGGGGGGCCCTAGCACAGATACGCAGTATTTT.

The rearrangement joins TRBV6-6 to TRBJ1-1; 7 nucleotides align to TRBD1. The junction had 1 base not matched to a gene; V was cut back by 0 bases and J by 0 bases. The CDR3 is made up of 15 amino acids. Germline loops: CDR1 MNHNY, CDR2 SVGAGI (reference sequence). The CDR3 reads CASSYSTGLNTEAFF. The DNA of the CDR3 is TGTGCCAGCAGTTACTCGACAGGGCTGAACACTGAAGCTTTCTTT.

V usage is TRBV6-1 and J usage is TRBJ2-7, with D unresolved. This CDR3 contains 13 residues. From germline, CDR1 is MNHNS and CDR2 SASEGT. V lost 10 bases to trimming and J lost 3 bases, with 16 bases between them. In nucleotides, the CDR3 is TGTGCCACCGAGGCGGTTCAAGACTACGAGCAGTACTTC. Its protein is CATEAVQDYEQYF.

This clone was observed once. The chain employs TRBV7-9 and TRBJ1-1; D might be TRBD1 (5 bases). In germline, CDR1 is SEHNR, CDR2 FQNEAQ (reference sequence). The CDR3 extends over 15 amino acids. Between the trimmed V and J ends, which lost 4 bases and 4 bases, there was a span of 16 bases. The CDR3 DNA is TGTGCCAGCAGCTGGGGGGGGAGGGAGACCACTGAAGCTTTCTTT. As protein: CASSWGGRETTEAFF.

Turning to this clone: A read error may account for a junction end that differs from germline. V gene TRBV7-9 combines with J gene TRBJ1-1, with 8 nucleotides matching TRBD1. This CDR3 has 14 residues. The germline V gene has CDR1 SEHNR and CDR2 FQNEAQ (reference sequence). The CDR3 sequence: CSSSPRTGLTEAFF. DNA of the CDR3: TGTTCCAGCAGCCCACGGACAGGGCTCACTGAAGCTTTCTTT. Full variable domain (missing parts from reference TRBV7-9 and TRBJ1-1): DTGVSQNPRHKITKRGQNVTFRCDPISEHNRLYWYRQTLGQGPEFLTYFQNEAQLEKSRLLSDRFSAERPKGSFSTLEIQRTEQGDSAMYLCSSSPRTGLTEAFFGQGTRLTVV.

This chain connects TRBV5-1 to TRBJ1-1; 7 bases map to TRBD1. The CDR3 is made up of 14 amino acids. Trimming cost V 4 bases and J 6 bases; bases outside gene matches: 9. Germline V gene sequence: CDR1 SGHRS, CDR2 YFSETQ. CDR3 DNA sequence: TGCGCCAGCAGCCCGGACGGCCAGGGGGCTGAAGCTTTCTTT. This codes for CASSPDGQGAEAFF.

The J gene is TRBJ1-4, the V gene TRBV15; TRBD1 aligns across 8 bases. Germline assignment: CDR1 LNHNV and CDR2 YYDKDF (reference sequence). The junction had 7 bases not matched to a gene; V was cut back by 8 bases and J by 8 bases. This CDR3 contains 13 residues. The CDR3 protein is CATVDRVGEKLFF. The DNA of the CDR3 is TGTGCCACCGTGGACAGGGTAGGGGAAAAACTGTTTTTT.

The chain is built from TRBV9 and TRBJ1-1, with 7 positions matching TRBD1. The CDR3 is 15 amino acids. The J segment lost 4 bases and the V segment lost 4 bases, leaving 10 bases of the junction unmatched. Germline CDR1 reads SGDLS; CDR2 reads YYNGEE. CDR3: CASSRKPTGTTEAFF. DNA for the CDR3: TGTGCCAGCAGCCGGAAGCCGACAGGGACCACTGAAGCTTTCTTT.

This clone was seen only once. The CDR3 end shows no conserved phenylalanine or tryptophan, and so a read error is likely. The DNA is omitted, as the CDR3 cannot be located on it reliably, and the CDR3 follows TCRdb's listing. The chain has TRBV5-3 and TRBJ1-1; TRBD1 was called by the table and not checked on the DNA. TRBV5-3 is assigned to the ORF class and has an uncertain function. The CDR3 region is 10 residues in length, termini included. The CDR3 reads CARSLQGALH.

The rearrangement links TRBV4-3 to TRBJ1-4; maybe TRBD1 (5 bases). This CDR3 region has 15 residues. Germline CDR1 and CDR2: LGHNA and YSLEER. Trimming stripped 3 bases from V and 8 bases from J, with 16 bases between. CDR3 in DNA: TGCGCCAGCAGCCAGGGTACAGGCGCGGTGGAAAAACTGTTTTTT. Translating gives CASSQGTGAVEKLFF.

This clone was found a few times. The V and J genes are TRBV9 and TRBJ1-1, with 7 bases matching TRBD1. V shed 4 bases and J 1 base; nucleotides not matched to a gene: 7. CDR1 SGDLS and CDR2 YYNGEE come from the germline V gene. The CDR3 length is 15 residues. The CDR3: CASSPSTGANTEAFF. CDR3 nucleotides: TGTGCCAGCAGCCCTAGCACAGGGGCGAACACTGAAGCTTTCTTT.

V gene TRBV5-1 combines with J gene TRBJ2-3, with a weak D call TRBD2 (5 bases). CDR3 length: 16 residues. V was cut by 3 bases and J by 0 bases, with 14 bases left in between. The germline V gene encodes CDR1 SGHRS and CDR2 YFSETQ. The CDR3 DNA reads TGCGCCAGCAGCTCCTCTGGACGGACTAGCACAGATACGCAGTATTTT. Protein: CASSSSGRTSTDTQYF.

This clone was counted once. This chain connects TRBV7-3 to TRBJ2-1, with 7 bases fitting TRBD2. Germline assignment: CDR1 SGHTA and CDR2 FQGTGA. CDR3 size: 17 residues. J lost 0 bases, V lost 6 bases, and 11 bases had no gene match. The CDR3 reads CASSQQPAGSSYNEQFF. CDR3 DNA: TGTGCCAGCAGTCAACAGCCAGCGGGGAGCTCCTACAATGAGCAGTTCTTC.

The chain uses TRBV30 and TRBJ1-3; TRBD1 matches at 7 bases. Per the germline V gene, CDR1 is GTSNPN and CDR2 is SVGIG (reference sequence). This CDR3 comprises 15 residues. V lost 5 bases to trimming and J lost 1 base; unmatched junction nucleotides: 8. The CDR3 bases are TGTGCCTGGTCCAGGGGGTCCGTATCTGGAAACACCATATATTTT. Its translation: CAWSRGSVSGNTIYF.

The chain recombines TRBV5-1 with TRBJ2-7; D unresolved. The CDR3 extends over 11 amino acids. The V gene's germline CDR1 is SGHRS and CDR2 YFSETQ. Deletions cut 0 bases from V and 7 bases from J, with 5 bases between. CDR3 protein: CASSLGPEQYF. The CDR3 bases are TGCGCCAGCAGCTTGGGGCCAGAGCAGTACTTC.